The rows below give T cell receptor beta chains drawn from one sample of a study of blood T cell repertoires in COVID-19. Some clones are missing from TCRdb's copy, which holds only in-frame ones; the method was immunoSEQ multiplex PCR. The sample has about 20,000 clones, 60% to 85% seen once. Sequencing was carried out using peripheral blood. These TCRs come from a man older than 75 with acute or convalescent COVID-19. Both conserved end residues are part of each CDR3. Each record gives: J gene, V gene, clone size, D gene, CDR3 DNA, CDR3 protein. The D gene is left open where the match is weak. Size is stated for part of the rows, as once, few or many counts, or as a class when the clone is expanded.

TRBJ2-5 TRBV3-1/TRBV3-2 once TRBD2 TGTGCCAGCAGCCAACGGCCTAGCGGGAGGAATCAAGAGACCCAGTACTTC CASSQRPSGRNQETQYF
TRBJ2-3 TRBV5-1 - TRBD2 TGCGCCAGCAGCCGACAGGGGACTAGCGGGGGCCAACCAGATACGCAGTATTTT CASSRQGTSGGQPDTQYF
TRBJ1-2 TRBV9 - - TGTGCCAGCAGCGTAGAGGCAGGGCGACCCTACACCTTC CASSVEAGRPYTF
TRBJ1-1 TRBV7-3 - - TGTGCCAGCAGTAGGCGATCGGGGGCTGAAGCTTTCTTT CASSRRSGAEAFF
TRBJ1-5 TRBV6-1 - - TGTGCCAGCAGTGAAAAGGGGGGGGGAGTTAGCAATCAGCCCCAGCATTTT CASSEKGGGVSNQPQHF
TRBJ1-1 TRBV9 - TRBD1 TGTGCCAGCAGCGCCACAGGGGACGGGAGCACTGAAGCTTTCTTT CASSATGDGSTEAFF
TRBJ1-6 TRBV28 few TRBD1 TGTGCCAGCAGTTTAATACAGGGGGTGAATAATTCACCCCTCCACTTT CASSLIQGVNNSPLHF
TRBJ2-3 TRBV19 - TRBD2 TGTGCCACAACTAGCGGGAGGGTCCGGTATTTT CATTSGRVRYF
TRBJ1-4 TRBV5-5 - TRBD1 TGTGCCAGCAGCTTCACGGGACAGGGAATTGAAAAACTGTTTTTT CASSFTGQGIEKLFF
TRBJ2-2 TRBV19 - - TGTGCCAGTAGACCCAAAGCGGTGGAGGGCGTCACCGGGGAGCTGTTTTTT CASRPKAVEGVTGELFF
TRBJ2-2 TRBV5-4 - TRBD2 TGTGCCAGCAGAGTCTCCCCGGGAGGGGAACGAACCGGGGAGCTGTTTTTT CASRVSPGGERTGELFF
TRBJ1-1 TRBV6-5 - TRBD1 TGTGCCAGCAGTTTACTTGGGACAGGGGCGCCTGAAGCTTTCTTT CASSLLGTGAPEAFF
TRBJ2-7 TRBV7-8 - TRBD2 TGTGCCAGCATCAATGGGGTAGCGGGACCCTACGAGCAGTACTTC CASINGVAGPYEQYF
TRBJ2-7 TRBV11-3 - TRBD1 TGTGCCAGCAGCCCAACCGGGACAGGGGACGAGCAGTACTTC CASSPTGTGDEQYF
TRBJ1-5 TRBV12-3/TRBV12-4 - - TGTGCCAGCAGAGGGGGATTCAATCAGCCCCAGCATTTT CASRGGFNQPQHF
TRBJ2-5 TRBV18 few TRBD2 TGTGCCAGCTCGCGAGGACTAGCGGGAGGGCCGGGAGAGACCCAGTACTTC CASSRGLAGGPGETQYF
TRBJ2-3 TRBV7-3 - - TGTGCCAGCAGACGAAGGCGGGAGAGGGGGGATACGCAGTATTTT CASRRRRERGDTQYF
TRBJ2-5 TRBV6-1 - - TGTGCCAGCAGTGAAGCGCAGGGGAGCCAAGAGACCCAGTACTTC CASSEAQGSQETQYF